These T cell receptor beta chains were read from a single sample in a study of shared T cell receptors in the human thymus. Sequencing used immunoSEQ multiplex PCR; TCRdb keeps in-frame clones, though not all of them. The sample lists some 720,000 clones, roughly 90% occurring once. This sample was also put to use in a study of human thymus T cells.

The source material was thymocytes. These TCRs come from a boy in the first two years of life with a congenital heart defect. CDR3s leave out the opening cysteine and the closing phenylalanine or tryptophan. Clone sizes are given selectively: once, few, many, or a class where the clone is expanded.

size	V	CDR3
NA	TRBV19	ASRTAGDRGRAEAF
NA	TRBV19	ASSITPNYGYT
few	TRBV4-1	ASSLGTGGVEQY
NA	TRBV15	ATSRCGRGARNIQY
NA	TRBV11-2	ASSLARGQGESGTYEQY
NA	TRBV28	ASTKSRLLSSGNTIY
NA	TRBV5-1	ASSSKTGLARNTEAF
NA	TRBV6-6	ASSHGTSGRYEQY
NA	TRBV5-6	ASSHGGTSGGEGEQF
NA	TRBV28	ASRRDRTYEQY
few	TRBV19	ASSIPRSGSYNEQF
NA	TRBV28	ASSDQRNPNLYEQY
NA	TRBV4-3	ASSQEGLAEGEETQY
NA	TRBV28	ASSLPSGSTQFSYNEQF
NA	TRBV4-1	ASSQDRTDTQY
NA	TRBV4-3	ASSQERGFTGELF
once	TRBV27	ASSPISIDKNIQY
NA	TRBV9	ASSVGGGRADETQY
NA	TRBV6-5	ASSYSTPPSSYEQY
NA	TRBV19	ASSIEASERPRKETQY
NA	TRBV2	ASTSGGPYEQY
NA	TRBV10-3	AISESGIPKEQY
NA	TRBV6-1	ASSVSYRDRTYTGELF
NA	TRBV27	ASSLKSGHSYEQY
NA	TRBV21-1	ASSHLREDLNTGELF
NA	TRBV15	ATSGFKGVNTEAF
NA	TRBV5-6	ASSFGRLQDPYGYT
NA	TRBV2	ASGTGMGNQPQH
NA	TRBV7-8	ASTPWRFYGYT
NA	TRBV4-3	ASSQEGNSGRVLAYNEQF
once	TRBV2	ASSGGVPYEQY
NA	TRBV5-4	ASSLKGLAGALPYEQY